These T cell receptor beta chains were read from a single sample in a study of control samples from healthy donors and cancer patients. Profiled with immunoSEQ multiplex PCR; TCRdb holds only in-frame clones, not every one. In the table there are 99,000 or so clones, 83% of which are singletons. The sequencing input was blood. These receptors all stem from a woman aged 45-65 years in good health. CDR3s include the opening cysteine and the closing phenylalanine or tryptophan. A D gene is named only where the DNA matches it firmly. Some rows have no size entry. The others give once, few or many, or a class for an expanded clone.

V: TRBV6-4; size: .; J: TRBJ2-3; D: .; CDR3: CASSPSFGTDTQYF; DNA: TGTGCCAGCAGTCCTAGTTTTGGCACAGATACGCAGTATTTT
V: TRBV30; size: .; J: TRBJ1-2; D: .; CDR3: CAWGLYGGYGYTF; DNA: TGTGCCTGGGGACTTTACGGGGGTTATGGCTACACCTTC
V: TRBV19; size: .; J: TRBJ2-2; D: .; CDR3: CASSIQAGELFF; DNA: TGTGCCAGTAGTATACAGGCCGGGGAGCTGTTTTTT
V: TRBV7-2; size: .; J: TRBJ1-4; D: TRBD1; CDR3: CASSSGQALNEKLFF; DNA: TGTGCCAGCAGCTCAGGACAGGCTTTAAATGAAAAACTGTTTTTT
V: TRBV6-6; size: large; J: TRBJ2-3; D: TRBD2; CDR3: CATTETSGALDTQYF; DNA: TGTGCCACGACTGAGACTAGCGGGGCTCTAGATACGCAGTATTTT
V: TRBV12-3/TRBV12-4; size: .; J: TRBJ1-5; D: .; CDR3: CASSLGNQPQHF; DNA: TGTGCCAGCAGTTTAGGGAATCAGCCCCAGCATTTT
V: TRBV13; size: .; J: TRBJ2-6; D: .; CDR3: CASSLLGSGANVLTF; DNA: TGTGCCAGCAGCTTATTGGGATCTGGGGCCAACGTCCTGACTTTC
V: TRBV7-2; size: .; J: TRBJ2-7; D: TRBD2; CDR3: CASSVHSGLAYEQYF; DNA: TGTGCCAGCAGCGTACACTCGGGACTAGCGTACGAGCAGTACTTC
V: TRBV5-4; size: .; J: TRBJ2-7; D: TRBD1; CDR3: CASSRDRGYEQYF; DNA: TGTGCCAGCAGCCGGGACAGGGGCTACGAGCAGTACTTC
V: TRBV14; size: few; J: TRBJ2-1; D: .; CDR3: CASSQGSGFRYEQFF; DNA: TGTGCCAGCAGCCAAGGGTCCGGGTTTAGGTATGAGCAGTTCTTC
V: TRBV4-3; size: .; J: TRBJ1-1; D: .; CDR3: CASSQDGAQGAEAFF; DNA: TGCGCCAGCAGCCAAGATGGGGCCCAGGGCGCTGAAGCTTTCTTT
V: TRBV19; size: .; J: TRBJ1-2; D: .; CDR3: CASSISLDGYTF; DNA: TGTGCCAGTAGTATATCATTAGATGGCTACACCTTC
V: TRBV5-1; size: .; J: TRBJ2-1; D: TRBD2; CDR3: CASSFASGSSYNEQFF; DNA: TGCGCCAGCAGCTTCGCTAGCGGGAGTTCCTACAATGAGCAGTTCTTC
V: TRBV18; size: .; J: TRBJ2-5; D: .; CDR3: CASSPTGYQTQYF; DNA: TGTGCCAGCTCGCCTACAGGGTATCAGACCCAGTACTTC
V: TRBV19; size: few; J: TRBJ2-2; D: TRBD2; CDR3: CASSSSGGTGELFF; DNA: TGTGCCAGTAGTTCTAGCGGGGGAACCGGGGAGCTGTTTTTT
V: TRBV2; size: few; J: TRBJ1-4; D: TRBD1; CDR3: CASTKQGVTNEKLFF; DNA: TGTGCCAGCACTAAGCAGGGGGTTACTAATGAAAAACTGTTTTTT
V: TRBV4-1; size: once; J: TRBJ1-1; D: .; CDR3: CASSQELSLGALNTEAFF; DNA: TGCGCCAGCAGCCAAGAACTTTCCCTCGGGGCCTTGAACACTGAAGCTTTCTTT
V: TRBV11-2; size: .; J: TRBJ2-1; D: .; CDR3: CASRRGDEQFF; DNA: TGTGCCAGCAGAAGGGGAGATGAGCAGTTCTTC
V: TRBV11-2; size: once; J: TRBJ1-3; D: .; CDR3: CASSLAASGNTIYF; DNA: TGTGCCAGCAGCTTAGCAGCTTCTGGAAACACCATATATTTT
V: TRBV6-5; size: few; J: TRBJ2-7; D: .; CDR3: CASSASYEQYF; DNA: TGTGCCAGCAGCGCAAGCTACGAGCAGTACTTC
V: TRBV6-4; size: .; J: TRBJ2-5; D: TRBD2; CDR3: CASYRTSGRGTGETQYF; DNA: TGTGCCAGCTACCGGACTAGCGGGAGGGGGACCGGGGAGACCCAGTACTTC
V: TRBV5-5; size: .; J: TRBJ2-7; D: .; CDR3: CASSFSQGTYEQYF; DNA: TGTGCCAGCAGCTTCTCCCAGGGCACCTACGAGCAGTACTTC
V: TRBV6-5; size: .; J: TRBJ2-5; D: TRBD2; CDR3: CASRTSGGQETQYF; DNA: TGTGCCAGCAGGACTAGCGGGGGCCAAGAGACCCAGTACTTC
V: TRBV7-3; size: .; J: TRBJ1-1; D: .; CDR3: CASSLTANTEAFF; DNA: TGTGCCAGCAGCTTAACAGCGAACACTGAAGCTTTCTTT
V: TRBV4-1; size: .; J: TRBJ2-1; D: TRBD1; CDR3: CASRRGTGEVNEQFF; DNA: TGCGCCAGCAGACGCGGGACAGGGGAGGTCAATGAGCAGTTCTTC
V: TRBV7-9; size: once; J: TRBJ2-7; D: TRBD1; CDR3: CASSAGQGTTYEQYF; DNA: TGTGCCAGCAGCGCTGGACAGGGCACGACCTACGAGCAGTACTTC
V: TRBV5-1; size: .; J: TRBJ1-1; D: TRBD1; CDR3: CASSLAGTGRGQNTEAFF; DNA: TGCGCCAGCAGCTTGGCGGGGACAGGCCGAGGACAGAACACTGAAGCTTTCTTT
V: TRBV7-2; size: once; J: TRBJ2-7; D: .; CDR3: CASSLREGVPYEQYF; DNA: TGTGCCAGCAGCTTAAGAGAGGGGGTTCCATACGAGCAGTACTTC
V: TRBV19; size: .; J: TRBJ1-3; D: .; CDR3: CGSRSGNTIYF; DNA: TGTGGCAGCCGCTCTGGAAACACCATATATTTT
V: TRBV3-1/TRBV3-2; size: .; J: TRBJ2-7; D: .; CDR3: CASSQVGVLSYEQYF; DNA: TGTGCCAGCAGCCAAGTCGGCGTACTCTCCTACGAGCAGTACTTC
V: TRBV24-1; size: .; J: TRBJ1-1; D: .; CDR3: CATSGTGLTEAFF; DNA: TGTGCCACGAGCGGTACAGGGCTAACTGAAGCTTTCTTT
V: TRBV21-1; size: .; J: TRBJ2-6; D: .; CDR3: CATPSAGANVLTF; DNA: TGTGCCACTCCCAGTGCTGGGGCCAACGTCCTGACTTTC
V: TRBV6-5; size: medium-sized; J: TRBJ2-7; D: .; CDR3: CASRRLAREVGEQYF; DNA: TGTGCCAGCAGGAGACTTGCGCGGGAAGTGGGCGAGCAGTACTTC
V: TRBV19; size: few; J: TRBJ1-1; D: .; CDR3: CASSLGRRVNTEAFF; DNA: TGTGCCAGTAGTCTTGGACGGAGGGTGAACACTGAAGCTTTCTTT
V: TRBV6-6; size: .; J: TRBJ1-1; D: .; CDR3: CASGLTEAFF; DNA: TGTGCCAGCGGGCTGACTGAAGCTTTCTTT
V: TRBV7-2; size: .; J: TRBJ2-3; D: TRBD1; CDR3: CASSPGTETSTDTQYF; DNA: TGTGCCAGCAGCCCTGGGACAGAGACTAGCACAGATACGCAGTATTTT
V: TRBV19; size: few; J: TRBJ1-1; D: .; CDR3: CASSDRTVMNTEAFF; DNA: TGTGCCAGTAGTGATCGGACGGTGATGAACACTGAAGCTTTCTTT
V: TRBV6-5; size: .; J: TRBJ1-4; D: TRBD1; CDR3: CASRSVGQTNEKLFF; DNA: TGTGCCAGCAGGAGTGTGGGACAGACTAATGAAAAACTGTTTTTT
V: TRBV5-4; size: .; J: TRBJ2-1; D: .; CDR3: CASSSLTADNEQFF; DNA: TGTGCCAGCAGCTCCTTGACTGCGGACAATGAGCAGTTCTTC
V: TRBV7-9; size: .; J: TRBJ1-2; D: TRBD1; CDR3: CASSRETGPGYTF; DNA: TGTGCCAGCAGCAGAGAGACAGGGCCCGGCTACACCTTC